This entry lists 2 T cell receptor beta chains sequenced from one sample in a study of control samples from healthy donors and cancer patients. The assay was immunoSEQ multiplex PCR, and TCRdb's table has in-frame clones only and misses some. The sample lists about 120,000 clones; 88% were seen once. The sample comprised blood. All receptors come from a woman aged 65 to 85 in good health.

The rearrangement uses TRBV3-1 (or the pseudogene TRBV3-2) and TRBJ1-1; D not resolved. Trimming left V 0 bases short and J 1 base short, with 12 bases between. The CDR3 contains 16 residues. Germline values: CDR1 LGHDT, CDR2 YNNKEL (reference sequence). The CDR3 DNA reads as TGTGCCAGCAGCCAAGATCCCGCCACCGGGAACACTGAAGCTTTCTTT. Its protein product is CASSQDPATGNTEAFF.

The chain has TRBV6-7 and TRBJ2-2; D uncertain. TRBV6-7 is marked as an open reading frame, function uncertain. Trimming cost V 5 bases and J 6 bases, with 10 bases left between them. The CDR3 covers 13 residues. The CDR3 nucleotides read TGTGCCAGCAGTAATAGGGTGCCCGGGGAGCTGTTTTTT. Its translation is CASSNRVPGELFF.